This TCR beta chain was retrieved from a study of shared clonotypes between healthy human individuals. CDR3 size: 13 residues. Losses at the gene ends were 0 bases for V and 6 bases for J; bases not matched to a gene: 3. Per the germline V gene, CDR1 is SGHRS and CDR2 is YFSETQ. TCRdb's table, derived via immunoSEQ multiplex PCR, lists solely in-frame clones and lacks some. Of about 1.1 million clones detected, 75% to 85% appear once; the ten largest clones hold around 0.61%. This chain links TRBV5-1 with TRBJ2-7; 7 positions match TRBD2. The clonotype was recovered from a man in his late teens or twenties in good health. Some clones in this sample may be carry-over from other donors' samples. The sequenced sample consisted of memory CD4+ T cells from PBMCs. As to subset: CD45RA-negative fraction. The CDR3: CASSLERDREQYF. The CDR3 region has the DNA TGCGCCAGCAGCTTGGAGCGGGACCGCGAGCAGTACTTC.